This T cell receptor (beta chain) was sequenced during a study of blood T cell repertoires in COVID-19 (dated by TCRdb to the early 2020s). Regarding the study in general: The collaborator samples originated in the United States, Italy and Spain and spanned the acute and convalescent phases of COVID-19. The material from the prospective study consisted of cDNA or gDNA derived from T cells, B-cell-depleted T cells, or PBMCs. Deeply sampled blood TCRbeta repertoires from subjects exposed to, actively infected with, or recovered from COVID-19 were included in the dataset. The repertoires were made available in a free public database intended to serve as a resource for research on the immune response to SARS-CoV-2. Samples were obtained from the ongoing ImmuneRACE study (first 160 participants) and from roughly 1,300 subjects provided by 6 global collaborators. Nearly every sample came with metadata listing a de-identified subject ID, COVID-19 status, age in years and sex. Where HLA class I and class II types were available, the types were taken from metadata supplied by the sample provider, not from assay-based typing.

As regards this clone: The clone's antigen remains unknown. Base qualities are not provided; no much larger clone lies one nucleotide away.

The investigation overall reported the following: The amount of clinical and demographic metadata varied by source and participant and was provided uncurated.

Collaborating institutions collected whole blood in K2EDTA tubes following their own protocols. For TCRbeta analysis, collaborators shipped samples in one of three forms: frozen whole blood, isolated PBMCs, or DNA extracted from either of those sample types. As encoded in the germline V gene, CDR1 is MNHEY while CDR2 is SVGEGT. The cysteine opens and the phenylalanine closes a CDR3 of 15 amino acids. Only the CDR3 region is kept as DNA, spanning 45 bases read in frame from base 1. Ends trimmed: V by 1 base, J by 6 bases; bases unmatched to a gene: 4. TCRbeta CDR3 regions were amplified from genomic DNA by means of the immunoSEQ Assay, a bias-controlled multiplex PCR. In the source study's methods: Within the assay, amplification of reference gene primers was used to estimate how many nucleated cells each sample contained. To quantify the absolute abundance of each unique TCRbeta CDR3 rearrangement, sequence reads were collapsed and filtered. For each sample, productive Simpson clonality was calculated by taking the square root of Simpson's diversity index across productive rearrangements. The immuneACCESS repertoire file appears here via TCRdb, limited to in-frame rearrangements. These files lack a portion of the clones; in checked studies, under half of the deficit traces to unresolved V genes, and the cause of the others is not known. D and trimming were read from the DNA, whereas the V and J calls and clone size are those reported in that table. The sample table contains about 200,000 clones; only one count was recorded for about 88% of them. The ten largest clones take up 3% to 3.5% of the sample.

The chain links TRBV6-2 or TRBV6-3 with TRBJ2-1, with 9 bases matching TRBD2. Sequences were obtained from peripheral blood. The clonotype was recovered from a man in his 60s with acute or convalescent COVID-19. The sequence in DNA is TGTGCCAGCAGTTACTGGGCTAGCGGGGCCAATGAGCAGTTCTTC. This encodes CASSYWASGANEQFF.